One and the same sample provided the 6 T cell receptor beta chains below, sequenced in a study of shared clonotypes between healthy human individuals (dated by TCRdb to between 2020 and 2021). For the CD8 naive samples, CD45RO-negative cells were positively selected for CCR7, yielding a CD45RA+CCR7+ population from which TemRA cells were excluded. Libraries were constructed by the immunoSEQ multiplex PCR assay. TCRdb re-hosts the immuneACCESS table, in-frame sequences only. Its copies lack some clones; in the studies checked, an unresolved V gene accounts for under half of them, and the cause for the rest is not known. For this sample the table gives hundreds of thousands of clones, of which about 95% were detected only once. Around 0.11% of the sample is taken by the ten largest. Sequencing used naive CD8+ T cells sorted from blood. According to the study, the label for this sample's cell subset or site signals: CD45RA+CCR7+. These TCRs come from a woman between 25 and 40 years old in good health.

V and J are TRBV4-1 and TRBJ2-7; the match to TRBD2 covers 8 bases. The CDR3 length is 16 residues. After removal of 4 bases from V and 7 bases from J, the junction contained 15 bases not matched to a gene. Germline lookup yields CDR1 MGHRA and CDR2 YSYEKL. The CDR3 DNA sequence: TGCGCCAGCAGCCTCCGGGGTAGCGGGACAAGTCAAGAGCAGTACTTC. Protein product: CASSLRGSGTSQEQYF.

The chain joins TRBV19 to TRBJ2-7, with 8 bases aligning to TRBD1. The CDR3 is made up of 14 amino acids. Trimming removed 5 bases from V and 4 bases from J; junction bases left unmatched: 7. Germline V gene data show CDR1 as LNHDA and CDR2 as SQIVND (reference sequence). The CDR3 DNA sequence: TGTGCCAGTAGTCCAGACAGGGGCCGTTACGAGCAGTACTTC. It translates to CASSPDRGRYEQYF.

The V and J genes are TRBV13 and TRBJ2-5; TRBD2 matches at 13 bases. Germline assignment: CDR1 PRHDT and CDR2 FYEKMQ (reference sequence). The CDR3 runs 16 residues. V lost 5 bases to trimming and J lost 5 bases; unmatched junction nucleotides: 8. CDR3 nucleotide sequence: TGTGCCAGCAGCCTCCGGACTAGCGGGAGTTCGGAGACCCAGTACTTC. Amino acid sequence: CASSLRTSGSSETQYF.

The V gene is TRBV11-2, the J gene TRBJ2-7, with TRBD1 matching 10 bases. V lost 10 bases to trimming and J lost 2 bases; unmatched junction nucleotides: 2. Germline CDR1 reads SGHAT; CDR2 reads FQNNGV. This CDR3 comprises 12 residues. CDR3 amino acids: CATGQGAYEQYF. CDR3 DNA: TGTGCCACCGGACAGGGGGCCTACGAGCAGTACTTC.

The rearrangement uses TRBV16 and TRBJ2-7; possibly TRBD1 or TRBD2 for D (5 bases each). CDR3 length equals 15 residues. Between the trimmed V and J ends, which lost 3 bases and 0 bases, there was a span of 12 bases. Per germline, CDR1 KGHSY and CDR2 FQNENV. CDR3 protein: CASSHSPGSSYEQYF. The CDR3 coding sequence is TGTGCCAGCAGCCATTCTCCAGGGAGCTCCTACGAGCAGTACTTC.

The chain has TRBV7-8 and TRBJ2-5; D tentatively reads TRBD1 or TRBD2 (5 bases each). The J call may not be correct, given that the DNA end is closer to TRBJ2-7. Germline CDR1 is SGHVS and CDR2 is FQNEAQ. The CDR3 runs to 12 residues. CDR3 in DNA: TGTGCCAGCAGCTCCACGGGACACGAGCAGTACTTC. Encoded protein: CASSSTGHEQYF.